These 12 T cell receptor beta chains share one sample of origin, sequenced in a study of response to subunit inactivated influenza vaccine (dated by TCRdb to the late 2010s). Libraries came from RT-PCR. The instrument given in TCRdb is Illumina HiSeq 2500. The public reads were run again by TCRdb, first through fastp at Q25 and then through MiXCR, and only productive beta chains were kept. Every entry covers one CDR3 protein and lists the most common genes and DNA from its rows. The sample table records around 750,000 distinct CDR3 sequences; 21% of these occur just once. The top ten hold 10% to 13% of the sample. This material consisted of PBMCs from blood, taken 5 days after vaccination. These receptor sequences come from a middle-aged man who received an inactivated influenza vaccine. Donor details come from another sample of the same person, matched by shared clones.

This clonotype has a handful of counts. The chain recombines TRBV4-2 with TRBJ2-1; D is possibly TRBD1 (6 bases). The CDR3 covers 15 residues. In germline, CDR1 is LGHNA, CDR2 YNFKEQ. V gave up 4 bases and J gave up 6 bases, with 16 bases separating them. CDR3 protein: CASSPRADRLNEQFF. In nucleotides, the CDR3 is TGTGCCAGCAGCCCAAGAGCTGACAGGCTCAATGAGCAGTTCTTC.

This clonotype turned up a few times. This sequence joins TRBV2 and TRBJ1-5; 8 bases fit TRBD1. CDR1 and CDR2 from the germline V gene are SNHLY and FYNNEI. This CDR3 has 15 residues. The J segment lost 7 bases and the V segment lost 3 bases, leaving 8 bases of the junction unmatched. As DNA, the CDR3 is TGTGCCAGCAGTGACCCCAGGGGGCAGGGACAGCCCCAGCATTTT. It encodes CASSDPRGQGQPQHF.

The V call is TRBV7-9, the J call TRBJ2-5; 7 bases agree with TRBD2. Germline V gene sequence: CDR1 SEHNR, CDR2 FQNEAQ (reference sequence). The length of the CDR3 is 17 residues. V shed 5 bases, J shed 4 bases, and the junction held 16 bases outside the gene matches. In DNA form, the CDR3 reads TGTGCCAGCAGCGCAGACCCTAATGTCAGGGAGGGAGAGACCCAGTACTTC. Its protein product is CASSADPNVREGETQYF.

The sample holds a few counts of this clonotype. The rearrangement links TRBV20-1 to TRBJ2-1, with 13 bases aligning to TRBD2. The CDR3 length is 19 residues. J lost 0 bases, V lost 7 bases, and 15 bases had no gene match. The germline CDR1 and CDR2 sequences are DFQATT and SNEGSKA (reference sequence). In DNA form, the CDR3 reads TGCAGTGGCACGACTAGCGGGAGGCTAGTGACTTACTCCTACAATGAGCAGTTCTTC. Encoded protein: CSGTTSGRLVTYSYNEQFF.

The chain joins TRBV20-1 to TRBJ2-2, with D perhaps given as TRBD1 or TRBD2 (5 bases each). The CDR3 runs 16 residues. The germline V gene encodes CDR1 DFQATT and CDR2 SNEGSKA (reference sequence). V lost 5 bases, J lost 0 bases, and 16 bases lay in between. Written as DNA, the CDR3 is TGCAGTGCTCCTGGGGCGGGTCCCACGAACACCGGGGAGCTGTTTTTT. This translates into CSAPGAGPTNTGELFF.

The genes are TRBV6-1 and TRBJ2-1; 13 bases are shared with TRBD2. Germline CDR1 MNHNS, CDR2 SASEGT. The V and J ends lost 6 bases and 5 bases, in that order; junction bases with no gene match: 4. The CDR3 loop spans 15 amino acids. CDR3 nucleotide sequence: TGTGCCAGCAGGCCGGGACTAGCGGGACACAATGAGCAGTTCTTC. This translates into CASRPGLAGHNEQFF.

The chain is built from TRBV10-3 and TRBJ2-1, with 11 bases that match TRBD2. The germline V gene encodes CDR1 ENHRY and CDR2 SYGVKD. Trimming cost V 0 bases and J 6 bases; bases outside gene matches: 4. The CDR3 loop spans 16 amino acids. CDR3 DNA: TGTGCCATCAGTGAGTCGAGGGGACTAGCGGCCAATGAGCAGTTCTTC. Protein: CAISESRGLAANEQFF.

The V and J genes are TRBV6-5 and TRBJ2-5, with 7 bases identical to TRBD1. The junction had 5 bases not matched to a gene; V was cut back by 2 bases and J by 2 bases. This CDR3 region has 15 residues. The V gene's germline CDR1 is MNHEY and CDR2 SVGAGI. CDR3 loop: CASSYAGGGQETQYF. The CDR3 DNA follows: TGTGCCAGCAGTTACGCAGGGGGTGGGCAAGAGACCCAGTACTTC.

This chain connects TRBV11-2 to TRBJ1-1; no reliable D call. V was clipped by 2 bases and J by 5 bases, with 12 bases between them. CDR1 SGHAT and CDR2 FQNNGV come from the germline V gene. CDR3 size: 14 residues. CDR3 coding DNA: TGTGCCAGCAGCTTATCGAGACTGGGGACTGAAGCTTTCTTT. Amino acids: CASSLSRLGTEAFF. Filled out from reference TRBV11-2 and TRBJ1-1, the complete variable domain reads EAGVAQSPRYKIIEKRQSVAFWCNPISGHATLYWYQQILGQGPKLLIQFQNNGVVDDSQLPKDRFSAERLKGVDSTLKIQPAKLEDSAVYLCASSLSRLGTEAFFGQGTRLTVV.

This clonotype has more than one count but fewer than ten. The chain recombines TRBV20-1 with TRBJ2-1; 11 positions match TRBD2. Trimming removed 5 bases from V and 3 bases from J; junction bases left unmatched: 6. Germline V lookup: CDR1 DFQATT, CDR2 SNEGSKA (reference sequence). The CDR3 contains 15 residues. The CDR3 DNA reads as TGCAGTGCTCCCGGGACTAGCGGCGGCTACAATGAGCAGTTCTTC. The encoded protein is CSAPGTSGGYNEQFF.

This clonotype turned up a few times. Because the CDR3 is missing its conserved closing phenylalanine or tryptophan, this is likely a read error. The DNA is omitted, as the CDR3 cannot be located on it reliably, and the CDR3 follows TCRdb's listing. The genes are TRBV29-1 and TRBJ2-7. Germline loops: CDR1 SQVTM, CDR2 ANQGSEA. The CDR3 is 8 amino acids in total, end residues counted. This CDR3 is CSVESATD.

V usage is TRBV29-1 and J usage is TRBJ2-6, with D unresolved. Germline CDR1 is SQVTM and CDR2 is ANQGSEA. Deletions cut 0 bases from V and 1 base from J, with 7 bases between. CDR3 size: 15 residues. The CDR3 is CSVEEPRSGANVLTF. The CDR3 nucleotides are TGCAGCGTTGAAGAGCCACGGTCTGGGGCCAACGTCCTGACTTTC.